This T cell receptor (beta chain) was captured in a study of T cell clonality in common variable immunodeficiency (dated by TCRdb to the mid-2010s). Equivalent amounts of genomic DNA from CVID and control samples were used as sequencing input. For every sample, a 60 bp segment covering the rearranged TCRbeta CDR3 region was amplified and then sequenced. The immunoSEQ assay, a bias-corrected multiplex PCR combined with high-throughput sequencing, was used to amplify TCRbeta. Concerning the study's data processing: Each unique nucleotide sequence was treated as a clone and annotated with V, D and J genes, copy number and frequency. Sequences were labeled productive if in frame, and non-productive if out of frame or containing stop codons. Clonality was calculated from Shannon's entropy as previously described. The predicted amino acid sequences of productive clones were used to derive the mean CDR3 Kyte-Doolittle hydropathy. Using the R hclust function, scaled V gene usage was clustered hierarchically with Manhattan distance and complete linkage. To assess clone sharing by CDR3 amino acid sequence, 12 repertoires per group were resampled over 100 rounds. The repertoires were screened for approximately 63 published EBV-specific TCRbeta sequences and approximately 240 published CMV-specific TCRbeta sequences. Analysis left out a couple of CVID samples that produced under 10,000 sequences, so a few dozen CVID repertoires remained. Here the immuneACCESS table is served through TCRdb, limited to in-frame sequences with V and J called. Missing clones are a known gap in these copies; in checked studies unresolved V genes cover under half, and the rest lacks a known reason. The DNA gave D and trimming, while V, J and clone size come from that table. In this sample, 30,000 to 40,000 clones appear, none counted once only. The top ten constitute roughly 3.4% of the sample.

Including the terminal cysteine and phenylalanine, the CDR3 comprises 13 residues. Of the CDR3's DNA, 30 bases were read; they are in frame from base 1. The germline ends are 9 bases apart after V is trimmed by 5 bases and J by 4 bases. CDR1 and CDR2, per the germline V gene (reference sequence), are SEHNR and FQNEAQ. What the authors observed across the whole study: Despite equal DNA input, controls averaged roughly 84,000 unique sequences per sample versus roughly 30,000 in CVID samples. It was noted by the authors that sequencing of the repertoires of T cell subpopulations would be needed to clarify the cause of the increased clonality in CVID. CVID subjects shared fewer TCRbeta clones with each other than healthy controls did (p < 0.0001). Differences among patients in the CVID cohort limited the correlations between repertoire features and clinical complications. Fewer deletions and N-nucleotide insertions were reportedly observed in CVID TCRbeta sequences, and highly modified clones with 13 or more V deletions were reportedly absent from CVID TCRbeta sequences. TCRbeta clonality was higher in CVID subjects than in healthy controls (t-test p = 0.018), and the increase was most characteristic of about a third of subjects.

For this clone: Which antigen it targets is not known. The read ends 3 residues before the CDR3 terminus; that terminus is restored from the germline J gene. Other nucleotide sequences from this sample produce the same CDR3.

Both CVID patients and healthy controls were predominantly of Caucasian heritage. Heparinized peripheral whole blood samples of roughly 5 to 8.5 ml were collected from each donor. Genomic DNA from adults with common variable immune deficiency (CVID) and from healthy adult controls was used to sequence TCRbeta CDR3 repertoires. There were 22 healthy adult volunteers in the control group (approximately 12 female and roughly ten male), ranging in age from about 20 to 66 years, with a mean age of around 31. Diluted blood was subjected to density centrifugation over Hypaque 1077 or Ficoll-Paque for isolation of peripheral blood mononuclear cells. Genomic DNA was extracted from unsorted mononuclear cells by Qiagen column purification or by a centrifugation-based method.

Sample: peripheral blood mononuclear cells. The receptor comes from a person between 18 and 75 years old in good health. In this chain, TRBV7-9 is recombined with TRBJ2-1; TRBD1 is possibly the D segment (5 matching bases). CDR3 DNA, as far as it was read: TGTGCCAGCAGCCAGGGCAGTTACAATGAG. It is translated as CASSQGSYNE. The full CDR3 protein is CASSQGSYNEQFF.